These 14 T cell receptor beta chains were all obtained from the same sample, sequenced in a study of T cells expressing NK-cell markers. TCRdb reworked the 5' RACE reads into one entry per CDR3 protein, no DNA. In all, the sample yields 150,000 to 160,000 distinct CDR3 sequences. Input material: blood T cells: a sorted CD56 or NKG2C T cell subset, CD4+ or CD8+ T cells, or bulk PBMC T cells (not recorded which). The source is a woman aged 50 to 65 in good health.

The chain carries TRBV20-1 and TRBJ2-1; TCRdb designates TRBD2, a call that cannot be tested without DNA. The V gene's germline CDR1 is DFQATT and CDR2 SNEGSKA (reference sequence). This CDR3 spans 15 amino acids. The CDR3: CSASNLAGGPDEQFF.

The gene calls are TRBV6-6 and TRBJ2-7; the D call of TRBD1 rests on TCRdb alone, since no DNA is present to check it. CDR1 and CDR2 from the germline V gene are MNHNY and SVGAGI (reference sequence). This CDR3 comprises 14 residues. The CDR3 region is CAKLRDSFTYEQYF.

V and J are TRBV7-9 and TRBJ2-3; TCRdb proposes TRBD2, but this gene call is untestable without DNA. Germline-derived CDR1 and CDR2 are SEHNR and FQNEAQ (reference sequence). The CDR3 loop spans 16 amino acids. The CDR3 protein is CASSPPLAGGADTQYF.

The chain recombines TRBV11-3 with TRBJ2-5; there is no DNA to check the TCRdb D call of TRBD2. CDR3 length: 15 residues. The germline V gene has CDR1 SGHNT and CDR2 YENEEA. The CDR3 sequence: CASSPDPSLQETQYF.

The CDR3 spells CASSAETLSYNEQFF. The J gene is TRBJ2-1, the V gene TRBV6-1. CDR1 and CDR2 (germline): MNHNS, SASEGT. The CDR3 length is 15 residues.

The genes are TRBV12-5 and TRBJ2-1; lacking DNA, the TRBD2 call made by TCRdb goes unchecked. The CDR3 totals 15 residues. Germline V gene lookup returns CDR1 LGHNT and CDR2 FRNRAP. Here the CDR3 reads CASAPGLGLSLEQFF.

J is TRBJ2-7 and V is TRBV2. Per germline, CDR1 SNHLY and CDR2 FYNNEI. The CDR3 runs 11 residues. CDR3 amino acids: CASKQNYEQYF.

The V call is TRBV11-3, the J call TRBJ2-7; TCRdb calls TRBD1, which cannot be checked without DNA. The germline gives CDR1 SGHNT, CDR2 YENEEA. The CDR3 spans 17 residues. The CDR3 sequence is CASSKAGQGERSYEQYF.

J is TRBJ1-5 and V is TRBV4-1. This CDR3 comprises 13 residues. Germline V lookup: CDR1 MGHRA, CDR2 YSYEKL. The CDR3 protein is CASSPWRDQPQHF.

The rearrangement links TRBV29-1 to TRBJ2-3; TCRdb's D call, TRBD2, is unchecked because there is no DNA. The germline V gene encodes CDR1 SQVTM and CDR2 ANQGSEA. This CDR3 is 16 amino acids long. The CDR3 loop reads CSVLGEVEDSTDTQYF.

The chain uses TRBV12-3 or TRBV12-4 and TRBJ1-1. CDR3 size: 15 residues. CDR3 region: CASSNKEGVWTEAFF.

The V and J genes are TRBV12-3 or TRBV12-4 and TRBJ2-6; with no DNA, the TCRdb D assignment of TRBD2 cannot be verified. The CDR3 length is 16 residues. CDR3 sequence reads: CAGGDSGNSGANVLTF.

The chain recombines TRBV6-6 with TRBJ2-3; TCRdb selects TRBD1, and the lack of DNA leaves this call unchecked. Per the germline V gene, CDR1 is MNHNY and CDR2 is SVGAGI (reference sequence). The CDR3 loop spans 12 amino acids. CDR3 residues: CASSTGVDTQYF.

CDR3 sequence reads: CASSYSMYQETQYF. The chain recombines TRBV6-6 with TRBJ2-5. In germline, CDR1 is MNHNY, CDR2 SVGAGI (reference sequence). CDR3 length: 14 residues.